A selection of T cell receptor beta chains follows, all from one sample in a study of T cell repertoires and Cas9 in healthy adults. Measured with immunoSEQ multiplex PCR; TCRdb has only the in-frame clones, and not every one. The data hold some 15,000 clones, with roughly nine tenths observed a single time. The sequencing input was Tregs (CD4+, CD25+, CD127-, CD137-, CD154-) from PBMCs; culture status not recorded. The receptors were gathered from a human donor in good health. Each CDR3 is given with its conserved first and last residue. D genes are given only for firm matches. Some rows mark clone size as missing; the rest say once, few, many or name a class of expanded clone.

CDR3aa	CDR3nt	j_gene	abundance	v_gene	d_gene
CASSYERTGELFF	TGTGCCAGCAGTTACGAGCGCACCGGGGAGCTGTTTTTT	TRBJ2-2	NA	TRBV6-6	NA
CASGYSYNSPLHF	TGTGCCTCAGGGTATTCCTATAATTCACCCCTCCACTTT	TRBJ1-6	NA	TRBV30	NA
CASSQERVRISNEQFF	TGTGCCAGCAGCCAAGAAAGGGTCCGGATATCCAATGAGCAGTTCTTC	TRBJ2-1	NA	TRBV14	NA
CASSLKGYNEQFF	TGTGCCAGCAGCTTAAAAGGGTACAATGAGCAGTTCTTC	TRBJ2-1	NA	TRBV5-4	NA
CASSLQGGPEMPYEQYF	TGTGCCAGCAGCCTCCAGGGGGGGCCGGAGATGCCCTACGAGCAGTACTTC	TRBJ2-7	NA	TRBV7-9	NA
CAISPGSGNTIYF	TGTGCCATCAGTCCCGGCTCTGGAAACACCATATATTTT	TRBJ1-3	NA	TRBV10-3	NA
CASSMGLAGDTQYF	TGTGCCAGCAGCATGGGACTAGCGGGAGATACGCAGTATTTT	TRBJ2-3	NA	TRBV9	TRBD2
CASSLGGEVLPYGYTF	TGTGCCAGCAGCTTAGGCGGGGAGGTCCTACCCTATGGCTACACCTTC	TRBJ1-2	NA	TRBV7-8	NA
CASSLEGQIGNTIYF	TGCGCCAGCAGCTTGGAGGGACAGATTGGAAACACCATATATTTT	TRBJ1-3	once	TRBV5-1	TRBD1
CASSRWRSSGNTIYF	TGCGCCAGCAGCCGTTGGAGAAGCTCTGGAAACACCATATATTTT	TRBJ1-3	NA	TRBV4-3	NA
CASSFGTVNEQFF	TGTGCCAGCAGCTTTGGGACAGTCAATGAGCAGTTCTTC	TRBJ2-1	NA	TRBV11-3	TRBD1
CASKLGVRNEQFF	TGTGCCAGTAAGCTTGGCGTTCGCAATGAGCAGTTCTTC	TRBJ2-1	NA	TRBV19	NA
CASLSGGAGDTQYF	TGTGCCAGCCTTTCGGGGGGGGCGGGAGATACGCAGTATTTT	TRBJ2-3	NA	TRBV6-6	TRBD2
CASSVGWAGDVSNTGELFF	TGTGCCAGCAGTGTCGGGTGGGCAGGGGACGTCTCGAACACCGGGGAGCTGTTTTTT	TRBJ2-2	NA	TRBV2	NA
CASSPIDRANSPLHF	TGTGCCAGCAGTCCGATCGACAGGGCTAATTCACCCCTCCACTTT	TRBJ1-6	NA	TRBV28	TRBD1
CASRRGVSNQPQHF	TGTGCCAGCCGCCGGGGGGTTAGCAATCAGCCCCAGCATTTT	TRBJ1-5	NA	TRBV19	NA
CASSPLGGEAFF	TGTGCCAGCAGCCCCCTGGGAGGGGAAGCTTTCTTT	TRBJ1-1	few	TRBV7-2	NA
CASRKQGDGELFF	TGTGCCAGCAGAAAACAGGGTGACGGGGAGCTGTTTTTT	TRBJ2-2	few	TRBV6-4	NA
CASSLGGAEQFF	TGCGCCAGCAGCTTAGGGGGCGCAGAGCAGTTCTTC	TRBJ2-1	NA	TRBV5-1	TRBD1
CASSKGRDRAEKLFF	TGTGCCAGCAGCAAAGGGCGGGACAGGGCCGAAAAACTGTTTTTT	TRBJ1-4	NA	TRBV21-1	NA
CASSSETGSNQPQHF	TGTGCCAGCAGTTCGGAGACAGGGAGCAATCAGCCCCAGCATTTT	TRBJ1-5	NA	TRBV28	TRBD1
CSARWAETQYF	TGCAGTGCTAGATGGGCGGAGACGCAGTATTTT	TRBJ2-3	NA	TRBV20-1	NA
CATSMGRGQGARGGYTF	TGTGCCACCAGCATGGGAAGGGGACAGGGGGCGCGCGGTGGCTACACCTTC	TRBJ1-2	NA	TRBV15	TRBD1
CASSQLAGVSYNEQFF	TGCGCCAGCAGCCAGCTAGCGGGAGTCTCCTACAATGAGCAGTTCTTC	TRBJ2-1	NA	TRBV4-1	TRBD2
CASSPRVGAPFRIGYEQFF	TGTGCCAGCAGCCCCCGTGTGGGGGCGCCTTTTAGGATCGGCTATGAGCAGTTCTTC	TRBJ2-1	NA	TRBV4-2	NA
CASSKMGGQVEGYTF	TGTGCCAGCAGCAAAATGGGGGGACAGGTGGAGGGCTACACCTTC	TRBJ1-2	NA	TRBV7-2	TRBD1
CASSLGGRRGTEAFF	TGTGCCAGCAGCTTGGGCGGGCGACGGGGCACTGAAGCTTTCTTT	TRBJ1-1	NA	TRBV5-8	NA
CASSWGRPTDTQYF	TGTGCCAGCAGCTGGGGCAGACCCACAGATACGCAGTATTTT	TRBJ2-3	NA	TRBV5-4	NA
CASTRRTSRAFF	TGTGCCAGCACCCGAAGGACGTCCCGAGCTTTCTTT	TRBJ1-1	NA	TRBV28	NA
CASSDSGGTSGGSVETQYF	TGTGCCAGCAGTGACTCCGGAGGGACTAGCGGGGGGTCAGTGGAGACCCAGTACTTC	TRBJ2-5	NA	TRBV6-4	TRBD2
CASSRGGSRDNEQFF	TGTGCCAGCAGCCGAGGGGGGTCTAGGGACAATGAGCAGTTCTTC	TRBJ2-1	NA	TRBV7-9	NA
CASSQKRGPRGDTQYF	TGCGCCAGCAGCCAAAAGCGGGGGCCCCGGGGGGATACGCAGTATTTT	TRBJ2-3	once	TRBV4-3	TRBD2
CASRPVLFYGYTF	TGTGCCAGCAGGCCCGTCCTTTTCTATGGCTACACCTTC	TRBJ1-2	NA	TRBV28	NA
CASSPRGNTEAFF	TGTGCCAGCTCACCAAGAGGGAACACTGAAGCTTTCTTT	TRBJ1-1	NA	TRBV18	NA
CASSLGGGNRPTLGYTF	TGTGCCAGCAGCTTGGGTGGAGGTAATCGGCCGACCTTGGGCTACACCTTC	TRBJ1-2	NA	TRBV5-6	NA
CASSFVGGRDEQFF	TGTGCCAGCAGCTTCGTTGGGGGGCGGGATGAGCAGTTCTTC	TRBJ2-1	NA	TRBV5-6	NA
CASPRDGYTF	TGTGCCAGCCCTAGAGATGGCTACACCTTC	TRBJ1-2	NA	TRBV11-3	NA
CASSVLWPTDTQYF	TGTGCCAGCAGCGTACTATGGCCCACAGATACGCAGTATTTT	TRBJ2-3	NA	TRBV9	NA
CASSPGGGGETQYF	TGTGCCAGCAGCCCTGGTGGGGGAGGGGAGACCCAGTACTTC	TRBJ2-5	NA	TRBV7-9	TRBD2
CATSRGPSGGIKTQYF	TGTGCCACCAGCAGAGGTCCTAGCGGGGGGATAAAGACCCAGTACTTC	TRBJ2-5	NA	TRBV15	TRBD2
CASTFSGNTIYF	TGTGCCAGCACCTTCTCTGGAAACACCATATATTTT	TRBJ1-3	NA	TRBV2	NA
CASSVGGGPYNEQFF	TGTGCCAGCAGCGTTGGGGGGGGCCCCTACAATGAGCAGTTCTTC	TRBJ2-1	NA	TRBV7-2	NA
CASSSDSTDTQYF	TGTGCCAGTAGTTCGGACAGCACAGATACGCAGTATTTT	TRBJ2-3	NA	TRBV19	NA
CASSVKTIGGVQYF	TGTGCCAGCAGCGTAAAGACGATTGGGGGGGTGCAGTACTTC	TRBJ2-7	NA	TRBV9	TRBD2
CASSPLRTEAFF	TGTGCCAGCAGCCCACTACGCACTGAAGCTTTCTTT	TRBJ1-1	NA	TRBV13	NA
CASSPMGQAYGNTEAFF	TGTGCCAGCAGTCCGATGGGACAGGCCTACGGGAACACTGAAGCTTTCTTT	TRBJ1-1	NA	TRBV2	TRBD1
CASSQTGGLDTIYF	TGTGCCAGCAGCCAGACAGGGGGTTTAGACACCATATATTTT	TRBJ1-3	NA	TRBV5-5	TRBD1